This T cell receptor (beta chain) was captured in a study of cytomegalovirus exposure and HLA in healthy donors. Study-level points and caveats: Productive rates of about 90% or about 30% were seen for most TCR beta V segments in an earlier analysis.

Concerning this clone itself: Antigen specificity is unknown.

The PCR was carried out with 60 Vbeta primers and 13 Jbeta primers. Sequencing used immunoSEQ multiplex PCR; TCRdb keeps in-frame clones, though not all of them. The repertoire holds about 59,000 clones, with about 83% as singletons. The material sequenced was PBMCs. This receptor was obtained from a human donor in good health.

CDR3 sequence reads: CASSSFGNTEAFF. The DNA of the CDR3 is TGTGCCAGCAGTTCCTTCGGTAACACTGAAGCTTTCTTT. The chain couples TRBV6-5 to TRBJ1-1; D not resolved. The CDR3 covers 13 residues. The V end lost 4 bases, the J end lost 2 bases, and 8 bases lay between the germline ends. Germline-derived CDR1 and CDR2 are MNHEY and SVGAGI.